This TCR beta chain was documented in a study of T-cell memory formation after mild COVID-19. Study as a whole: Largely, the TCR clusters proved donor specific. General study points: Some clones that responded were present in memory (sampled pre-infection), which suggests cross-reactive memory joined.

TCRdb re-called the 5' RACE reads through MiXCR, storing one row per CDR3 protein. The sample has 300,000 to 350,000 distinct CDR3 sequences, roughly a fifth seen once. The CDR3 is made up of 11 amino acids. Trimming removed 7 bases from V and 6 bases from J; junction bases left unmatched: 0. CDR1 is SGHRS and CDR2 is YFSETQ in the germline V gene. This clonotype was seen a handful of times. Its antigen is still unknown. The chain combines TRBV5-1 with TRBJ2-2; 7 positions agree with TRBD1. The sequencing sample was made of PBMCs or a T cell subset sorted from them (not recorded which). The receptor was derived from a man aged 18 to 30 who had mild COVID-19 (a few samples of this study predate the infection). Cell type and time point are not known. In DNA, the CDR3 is TGCGCCAGCCAGGGGGCCGGGGAGCTGTTTTTT. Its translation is CASQGAGELFF. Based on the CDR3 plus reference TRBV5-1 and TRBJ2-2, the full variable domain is KAGVTQTPRYLIKTRGQQVTLSCSPISGHRSVSWYQQTPGQGLQFLFEYFSETQRNKGNFPGRFSGRQFSNSRSEMNVSTLELGDSALYLCASQGAGELFFGEGSRLTVL.